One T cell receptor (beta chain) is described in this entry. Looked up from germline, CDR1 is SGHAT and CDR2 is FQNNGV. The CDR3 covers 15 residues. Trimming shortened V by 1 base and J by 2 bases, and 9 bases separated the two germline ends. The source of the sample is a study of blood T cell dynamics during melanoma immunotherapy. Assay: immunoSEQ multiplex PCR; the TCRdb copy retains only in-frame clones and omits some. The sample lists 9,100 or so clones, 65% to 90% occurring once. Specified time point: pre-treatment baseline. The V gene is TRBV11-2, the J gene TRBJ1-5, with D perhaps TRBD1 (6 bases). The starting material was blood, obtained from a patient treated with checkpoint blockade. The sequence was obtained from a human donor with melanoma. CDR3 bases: TGTGCCAGCAGCTTAGCCCCAGGGGGCAATCAGCCCCAGCATTTT. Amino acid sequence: CASSLAPGGNQPQHF. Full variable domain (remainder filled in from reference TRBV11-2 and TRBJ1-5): EAGVAQSPRYKIIEKRQSVAFWCNPISGHATLYWYQQILGQGPKLLIQFQNNGVVDDSQLPKDRFSAERLKGVDSTLKIQPAKLEDSAVYLCASSLAPGGNQPQHFGDGTRLSIL.